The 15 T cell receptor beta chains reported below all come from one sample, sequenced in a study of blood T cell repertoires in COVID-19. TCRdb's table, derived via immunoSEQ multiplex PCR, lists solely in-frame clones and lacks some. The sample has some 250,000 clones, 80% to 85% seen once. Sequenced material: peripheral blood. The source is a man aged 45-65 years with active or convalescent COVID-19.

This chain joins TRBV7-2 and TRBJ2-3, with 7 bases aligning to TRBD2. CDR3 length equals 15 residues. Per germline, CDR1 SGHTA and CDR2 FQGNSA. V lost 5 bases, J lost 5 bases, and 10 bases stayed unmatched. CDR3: CASSPGAGVGDTQYF. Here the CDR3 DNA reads TGTGCCAGCAGCCCCGGGGCGGGGGTTGGAGATACGCAGTATTTT.

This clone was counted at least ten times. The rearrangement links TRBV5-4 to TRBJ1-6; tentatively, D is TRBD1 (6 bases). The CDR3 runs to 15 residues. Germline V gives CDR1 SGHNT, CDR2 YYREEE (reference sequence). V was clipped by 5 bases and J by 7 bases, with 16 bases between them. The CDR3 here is CASSNPTGDNSPLHF. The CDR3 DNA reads TGTGCCAGCAGTAATCCGACAGGCGACAATTCACCCCTCCACTTT.

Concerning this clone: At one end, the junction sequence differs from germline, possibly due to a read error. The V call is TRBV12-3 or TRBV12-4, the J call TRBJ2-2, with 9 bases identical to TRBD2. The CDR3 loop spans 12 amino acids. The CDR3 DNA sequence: TGTGCCAGCAGTTTTGGTAGCGGGGGCGTCCTTTTT. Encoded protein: CASSFGSGGVLF.

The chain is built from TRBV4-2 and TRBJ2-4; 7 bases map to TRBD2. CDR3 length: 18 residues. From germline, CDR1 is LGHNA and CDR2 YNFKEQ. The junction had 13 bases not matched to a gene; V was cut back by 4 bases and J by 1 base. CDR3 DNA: TGTGCCAGCAGCCTCCCACTGCTAGCGGACAATGCCAAAAACATTCAGTACTTC. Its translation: CASSLPLLADNAKNIQYF.

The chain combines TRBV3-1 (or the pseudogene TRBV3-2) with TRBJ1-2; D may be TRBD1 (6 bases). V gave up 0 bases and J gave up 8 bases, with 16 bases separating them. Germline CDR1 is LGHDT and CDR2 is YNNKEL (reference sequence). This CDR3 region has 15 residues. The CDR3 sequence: CASSQEQGPGGGYTF. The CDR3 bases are TGTGCCAGCAGCCAAGAACAGGGCCCAGGAGGAGGCTACACCTTC.

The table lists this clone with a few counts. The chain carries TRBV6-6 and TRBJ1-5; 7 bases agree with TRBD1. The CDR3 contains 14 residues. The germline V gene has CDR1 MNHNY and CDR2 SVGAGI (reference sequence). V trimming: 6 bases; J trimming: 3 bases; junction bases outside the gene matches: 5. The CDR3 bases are TGTGCCAGCAGAAGGACAGGAAACAATCAGCCCCAGCATTTT. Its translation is CASRRTGNNQPQHF.

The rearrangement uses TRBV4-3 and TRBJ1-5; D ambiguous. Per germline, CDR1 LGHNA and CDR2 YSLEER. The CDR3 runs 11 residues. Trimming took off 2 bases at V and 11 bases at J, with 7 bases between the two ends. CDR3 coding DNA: TGCGCCAGCAGCCAACCTTCCTCCCAGCATTTT. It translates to CASSQPSSQHF.

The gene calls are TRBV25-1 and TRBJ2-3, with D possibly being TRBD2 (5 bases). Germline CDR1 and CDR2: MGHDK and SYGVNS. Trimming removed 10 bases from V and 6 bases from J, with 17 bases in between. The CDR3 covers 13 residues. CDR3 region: CATARRGEDTQYF. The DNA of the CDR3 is TGTGCCACGGCACGTCGTGGGGAGGATACGCAGTATTTT.

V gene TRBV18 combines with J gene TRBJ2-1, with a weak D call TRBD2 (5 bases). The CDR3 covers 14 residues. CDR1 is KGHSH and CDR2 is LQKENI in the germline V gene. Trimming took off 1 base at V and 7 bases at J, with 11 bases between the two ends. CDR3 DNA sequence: TGTGCCAGCTCACCACTCCGGGGTCGTAATGAGCAGTTCTTC. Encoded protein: CASSPLRGRNEQFF.

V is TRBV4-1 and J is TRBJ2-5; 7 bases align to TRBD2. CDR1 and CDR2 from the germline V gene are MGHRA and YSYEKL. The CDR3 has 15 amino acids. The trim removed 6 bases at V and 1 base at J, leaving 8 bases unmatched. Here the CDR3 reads CASSGGGDPQETQYF. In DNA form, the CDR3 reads TGCGCCAGCAGTGGCGGGGGAGACCCCCAAGAGACCCAGTACTTC.

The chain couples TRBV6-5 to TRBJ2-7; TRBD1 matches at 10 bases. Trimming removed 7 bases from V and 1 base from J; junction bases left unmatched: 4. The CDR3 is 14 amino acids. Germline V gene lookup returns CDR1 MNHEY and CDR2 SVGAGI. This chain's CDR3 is CASNTDRGSYEQYF. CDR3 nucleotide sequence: TGTGCCAGCAATACGGACAGGGGGTCCTACGAGCAGTACTTC.

The CDR3 nucleotides are TGTGCCATCAGTGACGCGGACAGGGACTCCTACGAGCAGTACTTC. Amino acid sequence: CAISDADRDSYEQYF. This chain links TRBV10-3 with TRBJ2-7, with 8 nucleotides matching TRBD1. The V and J ends lost 3 bases and 0 bases, in that order; junction bases with no gene match: 4. The CDR3 is made up of 15 amino acids. CDR1 and CDR2 (germline): ENHRY, SYGVKD.

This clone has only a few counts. The CDR3 nucleotides are TGTGCCAGCAGTTTATCGAGTGGGGGGATCTACGAGCAGTACTTC. Protein product: CASSLSSGGIYEQYF. V and J are TRBV27 and TRBJ2-7; D possibly corresponds to TRBD2 (6 bases). Germline loops: CDR1 MNHEY, CDR2 SMNVEV (reference sequence). Trimming removed 0 bases from V and 3 bases from J, with 12 bases in between. The CDR3 extends over 15 amino acids.

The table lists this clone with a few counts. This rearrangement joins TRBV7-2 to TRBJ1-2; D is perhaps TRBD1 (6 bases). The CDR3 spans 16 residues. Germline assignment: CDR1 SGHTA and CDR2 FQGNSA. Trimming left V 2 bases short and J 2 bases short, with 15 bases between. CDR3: CASSLWPGDLNYGYTF. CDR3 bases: TGTGCCAGCAGCTTATGGCCAGGGGACCTAAACTATGGCTACACCTTC.

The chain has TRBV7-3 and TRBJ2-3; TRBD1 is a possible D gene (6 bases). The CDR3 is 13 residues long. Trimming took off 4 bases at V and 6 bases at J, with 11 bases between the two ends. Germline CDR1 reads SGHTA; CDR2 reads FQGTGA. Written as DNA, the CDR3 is TGTGCCAGCAGCTCGGGAAGGGGGGATACGCAGTATTTT. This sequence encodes CASSSGRGDTQYF.